This T cell receptor (beta chain) derives from a study of T cell repertoires in cytomegalovirus infection (dated 2019 in TCRdb). In terms of the full investigation: Because public TCR beta signatures pointed to carriage of CMV infection together with the matching HLA type, the HLA type of each donor mattered for the analysis. Results and caveats for the whole study, not just this receptor: The ex vivo response was dominated by HLA-C-restricted CMV-specific TCR beta clonotypes, which also provided the single most frequent clonotype in two of eight donors. Carriers of CMV infection plus the relevant HLA type were discriminated by the cumulative frequency of public TCR beta family members in the study cohort and in an independent roughly 370-donor cohort.

The CDR3 measures 12 amino acids from cysteine to phenylalanine. Just CDR3 DNA is preserved here, 36 bases in frame from base 1. Relative to germline, V is 6 bases shorter and J is 11 bases shorter, with 14 bases between their ends. According to the germline V gene, CDR1 reads MDHEN and CDR2 reads SYDVKM. Reads for this sample came from an Illumina HiSeq 1500. TCRdb ran its own pipeline on the public reads, namely fastp trimming at Q25 and MiXCR clone calling, and kept in-frame beta chains. Entries that share a CDR3 protein sequence are merged under the most common genes and DNA. The sample includes 150,000 to 200,000 distinct CDR3 sequences, with 17% observed a single time. The ten most abundant clones make up roughly a sixth of the sample. This clonotype was found a few times. The antigen it binds to is not known. Base-call qualities are not available, and no considerably larger clone is one nucleotide away.

The source of this sequence is a human donor in good health (CMV status not recorded). Some clones in this sample may be carry-over from other donors' samples. The sequenced material came from CD8+ T cells from PBMCs. The V and J genes are TRBV28 and TRBJ2-1; possibly the D gene is TRBD1, per 6 matching bases. The base sequence is TGTGCCAGCAGCCTTCCGGGACACCAGCAGTTCTTC. Its translation reads: CASSLPGHQQFF. With the rest looked up from the reference TRBV28 and TRBJ2-1 genes rather than sequenced, the full variable domain is DVKVTQSSRYLVKRTGEKVFLECVQDMDHENMFWYRQDPGLGLRLIYFSYDVKMKEKGDIPEGYSVSREKKERFSLILESASTNQTSMYLCASSLPGHQQFFGPGTRLTVL.